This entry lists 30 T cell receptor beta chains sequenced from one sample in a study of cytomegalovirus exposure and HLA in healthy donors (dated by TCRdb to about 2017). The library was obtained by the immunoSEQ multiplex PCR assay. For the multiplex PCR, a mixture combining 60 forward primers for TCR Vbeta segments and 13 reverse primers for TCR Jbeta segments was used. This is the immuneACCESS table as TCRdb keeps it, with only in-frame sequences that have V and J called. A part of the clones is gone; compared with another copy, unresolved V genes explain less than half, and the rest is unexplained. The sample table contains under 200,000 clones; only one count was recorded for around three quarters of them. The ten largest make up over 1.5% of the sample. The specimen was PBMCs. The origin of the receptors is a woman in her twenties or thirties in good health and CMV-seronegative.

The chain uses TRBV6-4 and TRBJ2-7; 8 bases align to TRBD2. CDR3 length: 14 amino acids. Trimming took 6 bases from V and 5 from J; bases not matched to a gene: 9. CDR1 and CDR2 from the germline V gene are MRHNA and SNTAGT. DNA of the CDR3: TGTGCCAGCAGCCTCCTCTCGACTAGCGACGAGCAGTACTTC. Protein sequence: CASSLLSTSDEQYF.

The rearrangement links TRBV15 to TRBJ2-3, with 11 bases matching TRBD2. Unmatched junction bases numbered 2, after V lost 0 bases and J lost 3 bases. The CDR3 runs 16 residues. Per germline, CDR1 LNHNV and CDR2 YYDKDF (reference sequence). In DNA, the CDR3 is TGTGCCACCAGCAGAGATCGGACTAGCGGGACAGATACGCAGTATTTT. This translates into CATSRDRTSGTDTQYF.

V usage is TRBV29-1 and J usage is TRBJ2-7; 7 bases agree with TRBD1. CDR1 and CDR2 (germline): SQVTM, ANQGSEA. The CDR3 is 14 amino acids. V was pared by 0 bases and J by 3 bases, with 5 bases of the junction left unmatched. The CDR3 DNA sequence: TGCAGCGTTGAAGACCGGGACAGACGCTACGAGCAGTACTTC. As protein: CSVEDRDRRYEQYF.

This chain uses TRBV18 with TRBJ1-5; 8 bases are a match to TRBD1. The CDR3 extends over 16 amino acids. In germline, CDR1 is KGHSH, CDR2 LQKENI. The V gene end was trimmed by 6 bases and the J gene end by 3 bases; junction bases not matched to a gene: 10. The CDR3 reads CASSQGQGPLNQPQHF. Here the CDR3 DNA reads TGTGCCAGCTCTCAAGGACAGGGCCCCCTCAATCAGCCCCAGCATTTT.

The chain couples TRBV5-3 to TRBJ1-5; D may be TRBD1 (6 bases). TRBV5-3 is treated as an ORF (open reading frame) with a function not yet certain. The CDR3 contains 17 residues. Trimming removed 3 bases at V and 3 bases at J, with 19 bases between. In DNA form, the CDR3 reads TGTGCCAGAAGCTGGGAGTGGCGGGGGGCCTTCAATCAGCCCCAGCATTTT. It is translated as CARSWEWRGAFNQPQHF.

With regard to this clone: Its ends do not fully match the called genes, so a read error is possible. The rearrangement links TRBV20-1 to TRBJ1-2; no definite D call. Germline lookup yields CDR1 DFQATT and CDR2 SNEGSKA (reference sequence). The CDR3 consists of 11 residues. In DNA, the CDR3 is TGCAGTGCTAGCATCAGAGGCCGACCGGCGTTC. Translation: CSASIRGRPAF.

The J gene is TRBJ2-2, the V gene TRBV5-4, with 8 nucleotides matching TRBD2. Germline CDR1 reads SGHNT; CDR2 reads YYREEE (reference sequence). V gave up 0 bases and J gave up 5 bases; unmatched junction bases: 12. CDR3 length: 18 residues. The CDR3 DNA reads TGTGCCAGCAGCTTGGAACTAGCGGTCTCGTTGGGGACCGGGGAGCTGTTTTTT. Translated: CASSLELAVSLGTGELFF.

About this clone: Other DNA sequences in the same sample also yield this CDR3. Here the CDR3 DNA reads TGCGCCAGCAGCTTGGGAGGGCAGTGGCAAGAGACCCAGTACTTC. Translated, it gives CASSLGGQWQETQYF. This chain connects TRBV5-1 to TRBJ2-5; tentative D call: TRBD2 (5 bases). The CDR3 consists of 15 residues. CDR1 and CDR2 from the germline V gene are SGHRS and YFSETQ. With 0 bases removed from V and 2 bases from J, the gap between germline ends came to 11 bases.

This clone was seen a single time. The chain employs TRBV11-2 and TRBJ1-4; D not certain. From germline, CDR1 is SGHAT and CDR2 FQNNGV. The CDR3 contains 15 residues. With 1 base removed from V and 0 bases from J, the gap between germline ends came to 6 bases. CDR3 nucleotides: TGTGCCAGCAGCTTAGGTCAATCAACTAATGAAAAACTGTTTTTT. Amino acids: CASSLGQSTNEKLFF. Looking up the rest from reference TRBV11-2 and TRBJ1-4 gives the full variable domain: EAGVAQSPRYKIIEKRQSVAFWCNPISGHATLYWYQQILGQGPKLLIQFQNNGVVDDSQLPKDRFSAERLKGVDSTLKIQPAKLEDSAVYLCASSLGQSTNEKLFFGSGTQLSVL.

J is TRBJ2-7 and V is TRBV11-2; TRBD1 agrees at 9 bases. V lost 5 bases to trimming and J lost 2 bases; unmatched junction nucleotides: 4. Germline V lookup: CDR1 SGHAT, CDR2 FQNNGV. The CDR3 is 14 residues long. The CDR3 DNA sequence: TGTGCCAGCAGCACAGACAGGGGGGCCTACGAGCAGTACTTC. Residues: CASSTDRGAYEQYF.

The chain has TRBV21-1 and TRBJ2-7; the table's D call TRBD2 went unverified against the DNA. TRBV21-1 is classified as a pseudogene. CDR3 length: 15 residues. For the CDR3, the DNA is TGTGCCAGCAGCAAGGAGGGTAGCGGGGGCTGCGAGCAGTACTTC. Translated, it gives CASSKEGSGGCEQYF.

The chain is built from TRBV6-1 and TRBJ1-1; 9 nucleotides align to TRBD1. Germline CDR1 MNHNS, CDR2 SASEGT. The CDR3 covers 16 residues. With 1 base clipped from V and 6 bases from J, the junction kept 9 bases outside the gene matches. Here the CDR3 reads CASSEGPGQGGPEAFF. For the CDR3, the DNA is TGTGCCAGCAGTGAAGGGCCGGGACAGGGAGGACCTGAAGCTTTCTTT.

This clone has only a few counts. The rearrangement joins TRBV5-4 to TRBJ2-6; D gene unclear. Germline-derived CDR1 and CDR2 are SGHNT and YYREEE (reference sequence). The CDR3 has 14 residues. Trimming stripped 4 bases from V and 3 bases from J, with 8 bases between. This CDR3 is CASSPLFGANVLTF. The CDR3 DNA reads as TGTGCCAGCAGCCCACTTTTTGGGGCCAACGTCCTGACTTTC. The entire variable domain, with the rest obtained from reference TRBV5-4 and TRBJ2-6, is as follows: ETGVTQSPTHLIKTRGQQVTLRCSSQSGHNTVSWYQQALGQGPQFIFQYYREEENGRGNFPPRFSGLQFPNYSSELNVNALELDDSALYLCASSPLFGANVLTFGAGSRLTVL.

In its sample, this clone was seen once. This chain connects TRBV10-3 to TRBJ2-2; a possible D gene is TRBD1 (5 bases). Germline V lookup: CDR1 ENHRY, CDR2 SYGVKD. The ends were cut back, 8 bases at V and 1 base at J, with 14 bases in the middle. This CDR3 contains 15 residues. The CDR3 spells CAIGVGTGNTGELFF. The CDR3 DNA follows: TGTGCCATCGGGGTCGGCACAGGGAACACCGGGGAGCTGTTTTTT.

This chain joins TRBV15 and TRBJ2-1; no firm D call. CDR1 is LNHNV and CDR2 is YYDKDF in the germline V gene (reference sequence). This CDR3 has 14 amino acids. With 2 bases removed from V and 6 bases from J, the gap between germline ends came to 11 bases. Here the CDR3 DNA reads TGTGCCACCAGCAGACCAAAAAGTAGCAATGAGCAGTTCTTC. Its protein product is CATSRPKSSNEQFF.

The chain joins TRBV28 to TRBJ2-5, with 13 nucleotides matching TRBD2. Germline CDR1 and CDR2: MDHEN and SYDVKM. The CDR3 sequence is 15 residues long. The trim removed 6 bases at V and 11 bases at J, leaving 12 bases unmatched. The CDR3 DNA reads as TGTGCCAGCAGCCTCGGACTAGCGGGAGAAGTTGAGCAGTACTTC. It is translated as CASSLGLAGEVEQYF. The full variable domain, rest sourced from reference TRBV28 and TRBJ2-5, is DVKVTQSSRYLVKRTGEKVFLECVQDMDHENMFWYRQDPGLGLRLIYFSYDVKMKEKGDIPEGYSVSREKKERFSLILESASTNQTSMYLCASSLGLAGEVEQYFGPGTRLLVL.

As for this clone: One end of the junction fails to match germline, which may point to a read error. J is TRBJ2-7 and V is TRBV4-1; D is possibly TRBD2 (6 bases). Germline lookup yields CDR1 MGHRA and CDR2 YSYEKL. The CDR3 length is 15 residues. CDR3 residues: CASSQGVADFHEQYF. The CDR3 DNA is TGTGCCAGCAGCCAAGGTGTAGCGGATTTTCACGAGCAGTACTTC.

The CDR3 reads CASSQRQGASTEAFF. CDR3 nucleotides: TGTGCCAGCAGCCAAAGACAGGGGGCGTCGACTGAAGCTTTCTTT. This chain joins TRBV5-4 and TRBJ1-1, with TRBD1 matching over 10 bases. Trimming at V came to 4 bases and at J to 5 bases, leaving 8 bases not matched to a gene. CDR1 and CDR2 from the germline V gene are SGHNT and YYREEE (reference sequence). The length of the CDR3 is 15 residues.

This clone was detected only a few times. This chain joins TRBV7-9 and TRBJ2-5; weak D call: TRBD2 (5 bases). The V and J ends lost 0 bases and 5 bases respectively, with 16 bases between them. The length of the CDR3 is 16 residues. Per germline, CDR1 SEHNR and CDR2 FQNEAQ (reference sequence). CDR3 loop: CASSLAGRPRGETQYF. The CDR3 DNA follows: TGTGCCAGCAGCTTAGCCGGCAGGCCCCGAGGGGAGACCCAGTACTTC. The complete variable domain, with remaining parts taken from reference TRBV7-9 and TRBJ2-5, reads DTGVSQNPRHKITKRGQNVTFRCDPISEHNRLYWYRQTLGQGPEFLTYFQNEAQLEKSRLLSDRFSAERPKGSFSTLEIQRTEQGDSAMYLCASSLAGRPRGETQYFGPGTRLLVL.

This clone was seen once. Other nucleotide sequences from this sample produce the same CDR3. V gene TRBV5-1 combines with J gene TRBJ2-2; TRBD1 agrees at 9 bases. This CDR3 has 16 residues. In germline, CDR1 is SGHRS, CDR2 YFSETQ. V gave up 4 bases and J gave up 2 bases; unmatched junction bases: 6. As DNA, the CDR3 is TGCGCCAGCAGCCTGACAGGGGGACTTAACACCGGGGAGCTGTTTTTT. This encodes CASSLTGGLNTGELFF.

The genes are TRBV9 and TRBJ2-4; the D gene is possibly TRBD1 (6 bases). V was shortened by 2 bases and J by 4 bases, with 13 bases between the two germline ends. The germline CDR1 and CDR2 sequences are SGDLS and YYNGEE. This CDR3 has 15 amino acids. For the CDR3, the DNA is TGTGCCAGCAGCGTGGGGGCGAATGGTAAAAACATTCAGTACTTC. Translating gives CASSVGANGKNIQYF.

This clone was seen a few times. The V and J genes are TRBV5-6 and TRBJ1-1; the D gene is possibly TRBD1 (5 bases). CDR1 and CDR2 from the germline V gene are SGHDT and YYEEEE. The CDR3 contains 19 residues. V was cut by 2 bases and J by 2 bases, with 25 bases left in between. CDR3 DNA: TGTGCCAGCAGCTTCTTCCTCCTGAAAGCGACAGTTGATAACACTGAAGCTTTCTTT. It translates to CASSFFLLKATVDNTEAFF.

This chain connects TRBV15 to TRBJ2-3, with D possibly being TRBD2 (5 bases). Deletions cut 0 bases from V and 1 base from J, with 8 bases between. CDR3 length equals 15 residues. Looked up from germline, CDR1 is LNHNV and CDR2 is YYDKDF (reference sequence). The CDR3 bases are TGTGCCACCAGCAGAGATTGGGGAGGCACAGATACGCAGTATTTT. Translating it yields CATSRDWGGTDTQYF.

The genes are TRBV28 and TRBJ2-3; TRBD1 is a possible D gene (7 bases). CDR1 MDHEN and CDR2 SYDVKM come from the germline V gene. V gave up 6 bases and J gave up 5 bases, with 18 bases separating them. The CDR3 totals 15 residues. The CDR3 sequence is CASSLDQGEEDTQYF. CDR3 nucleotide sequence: TGTGCCAGCAGCTTGGACCAGGGGGAGGAAGATACGCAGTATTTT.

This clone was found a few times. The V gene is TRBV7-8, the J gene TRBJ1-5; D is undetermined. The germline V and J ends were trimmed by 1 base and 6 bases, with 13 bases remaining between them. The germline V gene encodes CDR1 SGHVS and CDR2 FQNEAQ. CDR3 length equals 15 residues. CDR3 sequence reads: CASSLDSLSSQPQHF. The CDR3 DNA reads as TGTGCCAGCAGCTTAGATTCTTTGTCTAGTCAGCCCCAGCATTTT.

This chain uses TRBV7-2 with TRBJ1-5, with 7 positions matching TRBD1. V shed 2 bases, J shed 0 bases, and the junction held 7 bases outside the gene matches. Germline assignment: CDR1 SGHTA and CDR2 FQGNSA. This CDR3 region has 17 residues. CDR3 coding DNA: TGTGCCAGCAGCTTACGGGACAGACCTTATAGCAATCAGCCCCAGCATTTT. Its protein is CASSLRDRPYSNQPQHF. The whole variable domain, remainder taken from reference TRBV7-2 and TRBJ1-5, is GAGVSQSPSNKVTEKGKDVELRCDPISGHTALYWYRQSLGQGLEFLIYFQGNSAPDKSGLPSDRFSAERTGGSVSTLTIQRTQQEDSAVYLCASSLRDRPYSNQPQHFGDGTRLSIL.

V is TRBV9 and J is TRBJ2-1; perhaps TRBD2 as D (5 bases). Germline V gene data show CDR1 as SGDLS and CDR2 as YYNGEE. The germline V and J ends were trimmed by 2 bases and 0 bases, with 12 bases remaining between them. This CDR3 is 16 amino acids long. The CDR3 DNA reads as TGTGCCAGCAGCGTCCGGACTTCGAGCTCCTACAATGAGCAGTTCTTC. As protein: CASSVRTSSSYNEQFF.

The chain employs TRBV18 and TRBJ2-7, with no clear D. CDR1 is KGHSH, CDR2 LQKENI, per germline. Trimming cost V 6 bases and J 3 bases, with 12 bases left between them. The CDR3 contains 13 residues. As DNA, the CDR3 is TGTGCCAGCTCTCACGGTGCGGACTACGAGCAGTACTTC. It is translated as CASSHGADYEQYF.

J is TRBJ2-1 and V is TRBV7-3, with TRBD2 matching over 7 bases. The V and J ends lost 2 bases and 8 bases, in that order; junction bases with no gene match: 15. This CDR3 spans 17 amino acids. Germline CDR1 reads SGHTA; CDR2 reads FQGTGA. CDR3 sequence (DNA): TGTGCCAGCAGCTTAGGAAAGGGACTACCTTCTAAGGATGAGCAGTTCTTC. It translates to CASSLGKGLPSKDEQFF.

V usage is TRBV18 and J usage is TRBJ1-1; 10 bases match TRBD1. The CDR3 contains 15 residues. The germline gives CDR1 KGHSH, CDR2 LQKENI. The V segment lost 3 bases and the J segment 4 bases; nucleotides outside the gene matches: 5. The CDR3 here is CASSPQGQGSTEAFF. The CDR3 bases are TGTGCCAGCTCACCCCAGGGACAGGGGAGCACTGAAGCTTTCTTT.